The rows below give T cell receptor beta chains drawn from one sample of a study of cytomegalovirus exposure and HLA in healthy donors. The repertoire was sequenced with immunoSEQ multiplex PCR; TCRdb's copy has only in-frame clones and lacks some. The sample lists about 130,000 clones, roughly 79% seen once, with about 0.7% in the top ten. Sequencing input: PBMCs. These receptors all come from a man aged 18 to 35 in good health and CMV-seronegative. CDR3s include the opening cysteine and the closing phenylalanine or tryptophan. The order of the fields is V gene, CDR3 length, clone size, D gene, J gene, CDR3 protein, CDR3 DNA. A D gene is named only where the DNA matches it firmly. Only part of the rows carry a size: once, few, many, or a class if the clone is expanded.

v_call: TRBV25-1; cdr3_length: 17; clone_size: once; d_call: .; j_call: TRBJ2-3; cdr3_aa: CASSDGAVLQGTDTQYF; cdr3_nt: TGTGCCAGCAGTGATGGGGCAGTTTTGCAGGGTACAGATACGCAGTATTTT
v_call: TRBV9; cdr3_length: 16; clone_size: .; d_call: TRBD2; j_call: TRBJ2-5; cdr3_aa: CASSVHTGGNQETQYF; cdr3_nt: TGTGCCAGCAGCGTTCATACGGGGGGGAACCAAGAGACCCAGTACTTC
v_call: TRBV7-2; cdr3_length: 11; clone_size: .; d_call: .; j_call: TRBJ1-5; cdr3_aa: CATGGNQPQHF; cdr3_nt: TGTGCCACGGGGGGAAACCAGCCCCAGCATTTT
v_call: TRBV7-2; cdr3_length: 15; clone_size: once; d_call: TRBD1; j_call: TRBJ1-6; cdr3_aa: CASSLVEQGRSPLHF; cdr3_nt: TGTGCCAGCAGCTTAGTGGAACAGGGGAGGTCACCCCTCCACTTT
v_call: TRBV12-5; cdr3_length: 17; clone_size: .; d_call: TRBD1; j_call: TRBJ2-2; cdr3_aa: CASGLVLSGTGPGELFF; cdr3_nt: TGTGCTAGTGGTTTGGTACTGTCCGGGACAGGGCCCGGGGAGCTGTTTTTT
v_call: TRBV14; cdr3_length: 13; clone_size: .; d_call: .; j_call: TRBJ2-7; cdr3_aa: CASSQELRYEQYF; cdr3_nt: TGTGCCAGCAGCCAAGAACTGAGGTACGAGCAGTACTTC
v_call: TRBV30; cdr3_length: 14; clone_size: .; d_call: .; j_call: TRBJ1-1; cdr3_aa: CAWSSYQGTGSAFF; cdr3_nt: TGTGCCTGGTCCTCCTATCAGGGGACGGGGAGTGCTTTCTTT
v_call: TRBV6-5; cdr3_length: 15; clone_size: .; d_call: TRBD1; j_call: TRBJ1-2; cdr3_aa: CASKEYRGGNYGYTF; cdr3_nt: TGTGCCAGCAAAGAATACAGGGGGGGAAACTATGGCTACACCTTC
v_call: TRBV19; cdr3_length: 15; clone_size: .; d_call: .; j_call: TRBJ1-6; cdr3_aa: CASSIVDGLNSPLHF; cdr3_nt: TGTGCCAGTAGTATAGTTGACGGACTTAATTCACCCCTCCACTTT
v_call: TRBV7-2; cdr3_length: 15; clone_size: .; d_call: .; j_call: TRBJ1-5; cdr3_aa: CASSPLTGTYQPQHF; cdr3_nt: TGTGCCAGCAGCCCTCTTACAGGGACCTATCAGCCCCAGCATTTT
v_call: TRBV28; cdr3_length: 15; clone_size: .; d_call: .; j_call: TRBJ2-7; cdr3_aa: CASTMGRGPGWEQYF; cdr3_nt: TGTGCCAGCACCATGGGGCGGGGCCCGGGTTGGGAGCAGTACTTC
v_call: TRBV30; cdr3_length: 16; clone_size: .; d_call: TRBD1; j_call: TRBJ1-6; cdr3_aa: CACPTGGYSYNSPLHF; cdr3_nt: TGTGCCTGCCCGACAGGGGGGTACTCCTATAATTCACCCCTCCACTTT
v_call: TRBV5-1; cdr3_length: 15; clone_size: .; d_call: .; j_call: TRBJ1-1; cdr3_aa: CASSLVVDGGGKAFF; cdr3_nt: TGCGCCAGCAGCTTGGTTGTCGACGGAGGCGGAAAAGCTTTCTTT
v_call: TRBV7-7; cdr3_length: 18; clone_size: .; d_call: TRBD2; j_call: TRBJ2-2; cdr3_aa: CASTLEPAGGLNTGELFF; cdr3_nt: TGTGCTAGCACGTTAGAACCAGCGGGGGGCCTTAACACCGGGGAGCTGTTTTTT
v_call: TRBV29-1; cdr3_length: 13; clone_size: .; d_call: .; j_call: TRBJ2-7; cdr3_aa: CSVENVGPGEQYF; cdr3_nt: TGCAGCGTTGAGAATGTTGGGCCCGGCGAGCAGTACTTC